One and the same sample provided the 11 T cell receptor beta chains below, sequenced in a study of T cell changes during pregnancy in multiple sclerosis (dated by TCRdb to about 2019). Libraries were built with the immunoSEQ multiplex PCR assay. TCRdb limited this immuneACCESS table to in-frame rearrangements with V and J called. A share of clones is missing; checked studies link under half to unresolved V genes, and the rest is unexplained. Within this sample are fewer than 80,000 clones, with 92% of them counted one time only. The biggest ten clones account for roughly 2% of the sample. Material: peripheral blood, obtained in the third trimester of pregnancy. These receptors were taken from a female donor in good health, enrolled as a control in a pregnancy study.

V is TRBV28 and J is TRBJ2-7; TRBD2 aligns across 10 bases. Germline-derived CDR1 and CDR2 are MDHEN and SYDVKM. This CDR3 comprises 15 residues. Germline trimming cut 1 base from V and 6 bases from J; bases unmatched to any gene: 6. The CDR3 DNA sequence: TGTGCCAGCAGTTTATTTTTAGCGGGAGGTACCGAGCAGTACTTC. Translation gives CASSLFLAGGTEQYF. Combining the CDR3 with reference TRBV28 and TRBJ2-7 gives the whole variable domain DVKVTQSSRYLVKRTGEKVFLECVQDMDHENMFWYRQDPGLGLRLIYFSYDVKMKEKGDIPEGYSVSREKKERFSLILESASTNQTSMYLCASSLFLAGGTEQYFGPGTRLTVT.

This chain uses TRBV11-2 with TRBJ2-1, with D perhaps matching TRBD1 (5 bases). V lost 1 base, J lost 6 bases, and 10 bases lay in between. CDR1 is SGHAT, CDR2 FQNNGV, per germline. The length of the CDR3 is 14 residues. The CDR3 region has the DNA TGTGCCAGCAGCTTAGGAGGCACAGGCAATGAGCAGTTCTTC. Its translation: CASSLGGTGNEQFF.

This clone has a single count. This chain joins TRBV6-1 and TRBJ1-1, with a tentative D call TRBD1 (5 bases). Trimming removed 1 base from V and 10 bases from J, with 13 bases in between. Germline V gives CDR1 MNHNS, CDR2 SASEGT. The CDR3 is 13 amino acids. The CDR3 sequence is CASSEGDWGVAFF. CDR3 nucleotides: TGTGCCAGCAGTGAAGGAGATTGGGGGGTAGCTTTCTTT.

V and J are TRBV30 and TRBJ1-5; 7 positions agree with TRBD1. The CDR3 is 13 amino acids. Germline-derived CDR1 and CDR2 are GTSNPN and SVGIG (reference sequence). After removal of 5 bases from V and 7 bases from J, the junction contained 8 bases not matched to a gene. CDR3 bases: TGTGCCTGGGGACGACAGGGCCCCCAGCCCCAGCATTTT. It encodes CAWGRQGPQPQHF.

The chain couples TRBV2 to TRBJ2-7, with 7 bases lining up with TRBD1. With 5 bases clipped from V and 2 bases from J, the junction kept 3 bases outside the gene matches. Germline V gives CDR1 SNHLY, CDR2 FYNNEI. The CDR3 extends over 13 amino acids. The CDR3 nucleotides are TGTGCCAGCAGTAAGGACAGGACCTACGAGCAGTACTTC. It is translated as CASSKDRTYEQYF.

The rearrangement uses TRBV4-2 and TRBJ2-3, with 8 bases that match TRBD2. The germline CDR1 and CDR2 sequences are LGHNA and YNFKEQ. The CDR3 is 13 amino acids. With 4 bases clipped from V and 6 bases from J, the junction kept 3 bases outside the gene matches. The CDR3 reads CASSPGGGDTQYF. CDR3 DNA sequence: TGTGCCAGCAGCCCCGGGGGGGGCGATACGCAGTATTTT.

This chain connects TRBV2 to TRBJ2-1, with 9 bases identical to TRBD2. Germline loops: CDR1 SNHLY, CDR2 FYNNEI. The CDR3 has 14 residues. V shed 7 bases and J 6 bases; nucleotides not matched to a gene: 7. The chain's CDR3 is CASTPGTSFNEQFF. CDR3 nucleotide sequence: TGTGCCAGCACCCCCGGGACTAGCTTCAATGAGCAGTTCTTC.

V is TRBV27 and J is TRBJ1-5; no definite D call. CDR3 length: 14 residues. Germline V gives CDR1 MNHEY, CDR2 SMNVEV (reference sequence). The V end was cut by 4 bases, the J end by 4 bases, with 11 bases between. As DNA, the CDR3 is TGTGCCAGCAGTTCTATCGCCGCTAATCAGCCCCAGCATTTT. Amino acid sequence: CASSSIAANQPQHF.

The chain joins TRBV9 to TRBJ2-2, with D maybe TRBD2 (5 bases). V dropped 0 bases and J dropped 4 bases, with 13 bases sitting between them. The CDR3 runs to 16 residues. CDR1 SGDLS and CDR2 YYNGEE come from the germline V gene. The CDR3 bases are TGTGCCAGCAGCGTAGGAGCGGCCCAAACCACCGGGGAGCTGTTTTTT. Translated, it gives CASSVGAAQTTGELFF.

This clone was counted once. This chain links TRBV7-8 with TRBJ2-7; TRBD2 aligns across 7 bases. CDR1 is SGHVS and CDR2 is FQNEAQ in the germline V gene. With 1 base clipped from V and 0 bases from J, the junction kept 9 bases outside the gene matches. This CDR3 has 17 amino acids. CDR3: CASSLGQGGLSSYEQYF. CDR3 coding DNA: TGTGCCAGCAGCTTAGGGCAGGGAGGGCTAAGCTCCTACGAGCAGTACTTC.

The V gene is TRBV5-5, the J gene TRBJ1-1; possible D gene TRBD1, 6 bases. Trimming stripped 6 bases from V and 0 bases from J, with 15 bases between. This CDR3 has 15 residues. Germline assignment: CDR1 SGHKS and CDR2 YYEKEE (reference sequence). CDR3 region: CASTLDSFMNTEAFF. In DNA, the CDR3 is TGTGCCAGCACATTGGACAGCTTCATGAACACTGAAGCTTTCTTT.